The 28 T cell receptor beta chains in this list originate from one sample, sequenced in a study of blood T cell repertoires in COVID-19. The data were produced by immunoSEQ multiplex PCR, yet TCRdb's version contains in-frame clones alone and is incomplete. This sample carries some 250,000 clones, around 90% of them seen once, and the ten largest clones take approximately 0.8%. What was sequenced was peripheral blood. The source of these receptors is a woman in her twenties or thirties with acute or convalescent COVID-19.

The chain combines TRBV29-1 with TRBJ1-6, with 7 positions matching TRBD1. The CDR3 has 14 residues. CDR1 is SQVTM and CDR2 is ANQGSEA in the germline V gene. V lost 6 bases, J lost 5 bases, and 7 bases stayed unmatched. CDR3 sequence reads: CSVALGGDNSPLHF. The CDR3 nucleotides read TGCAGCGTGGCCTTAGGGGGCGATAATTCACCCCTCCACTTT.

The chain is built from TRBV24-1 and TRBJ2-1, with TRBD1 matching 7 bases. From germline, CDR1 is KGHDR and CDR2 SFDVKD. There are 16 residues in the CDR3. J lost 1 base, V lost 3 bases, and 5 bases had no gene match. CDR3 coding DNA: TGTGCCACCAGTGATCCAGGGGGATCTTCCTACAATGAGCAGTTCTTC. The encoded protein is CATSDPGGSSYNEQFF.

The chain recombines TRBV7-6 with TRBJ2-1; D perhaps matches TRBD2 (6 bases). Trimming left V 3 bases short and J 0 bases short, with 12 bases between. CDR3 size: 16 residues. CDR1 SGHVS and CDR2 FNYEAQ come from the germline V gene. CDR3 nucleotides: TGTGCCAGCAGCTTTGGGCTAGCGAGCTCCTACAATGAGCAGTTCTTC. Encoded protein: CASSFGLASSYNEQFF. The full variable domain, in which reference TRBV7-6 and TRBJ2-1 provide the parts outside the CDR3, is GAGVSQSPRYKVTKRGQDVALRCDPISGHVSLYWYRQALGQGPEFLTYFNYEAQQDKSGLPNDRFSAERPEGSISTLTIQRTEQRDSAMYRCASSFGLASSYNEQFFGPGTRLTVL.

J is TRBJ2-7 and V is TRBV5-5; D might be TRBD1 (6 bases). The CDR3 runs 14 residues. The V and J ends lost 0 bases and 2 bases respectively, with 9 bases between them. Germline V lookup: CDR1 SGHKS, CDR2 YYEKEE (reference sequence). CDR3 amino acids: CASSLDWGPYEQYF. The DNA of the CDR3 is TGTGCCAGCAGCTTGGACTGGGGGCCCTACGAGCAGTACTTC.

The chain has TRBV6-5 and TRBJ1-2; unclear D gene. Trimming left V 2 bases short and J 2 bases short, with 9 bases between. The CDR3 has 14 amino acids. CDR1 is MNHEY, CDR2 SVGAGI, per germline. The CDR3 nucleotides read TGTGCCAGCAGTTACAAGGGAGGAAACTATGGCTACACCTTC. Amino acid sequence: CASSYKGGNYGYTF.

The V gene is TRBV24-1, the J gene TRBJ1-1, with unresolved D. Trimming pared 7 bases from V and 10 bases from J, leaving 12 bases between. Germline V gene data show CDR1 as KGHDR and CDR2 as SFDVKD. This CDR3 has 11 residues. CDR3 region: CATSGPRGAFF. CDR3 sequence (DNA): TGTGCCACCAGCGGTCCGCGGGGAGCTTTCTTT.

The chain uses TRBV9 and TRBJ2-5; the match to TRBD2 covers 7 bases. V shed 4 bases and J 5 bases; nucleotides not matched to a gene: 11. CDR1 and CDR2 (germline): SGDLS, YYNGEE. This CDR3 is built from 15 residues. The CDR3 spells CASSLLSGAQETQYF. The CDR3 DNA reads as TGTGCCAGCAGCCTCCTGAGCGGGGCTCAGGAGACCCAGTACTTC.

The V gene is TRBV12-3 or TRBV12-4, the J gene TRBJ1-1; no clear D gene. This CDR3 spans 13 amino acids. V was clipped by 1 base and J by 1 base, with 4 bases between them. CDR3: CASSLGENTEAFF. In DNA, the CDR3 is TGTGCCAGCAGTTTAGGAGAGAACACTGAAGCTTTCTTT.

The chain uses TRBV25-1 and TRBJ2-7; 8 nucleotides line up with TRBD1. This CDR3 comprises 13 residues. After removal of 7 bases from V and 0 bases from J, the junction contained 2 bases not matched to a gene. Germline V CDR1 and CDR2: MGHDK, SYGVNS. The CDR3 sequence: CASTGTGSYEQYF. CDR3 bases: TGTGCCAGCACGGGGACAGGCTCCTACGAGCAGTACTTC.

The J gene is TRBJ1-5, the V gene TRBV6-2 or TRBV6-3, with 11 bases identical to TRBD1. Germline CDR1 and CDR2: MNHEY and SVGEGT. There are 21 residues in the CDR3. The J segment lost 2 bases and the V segment lost 2 bases, leaving 17 bases of the junction unmatched. The CDR3, as DNA: TGTGCCAGCAGTTACGGGACAGGGGGACCGGGCAGGGCTGTCGGCAATCAGCCCCAGCATTTT. Its protein is CASSYGTGGPGRAVGNQPQHF.

The J gene is TRBJ2-7, the V gene TRBV30; no clear D. The V gene lost 5 bases and the J gene lost 3 bases, with 8 bases spanning the gap. The length of the CDR3 is 11 residues. Germline CDR1 and CDR2: GTSNPN and SVGIG (reference sequence). The CDR3 coding sequence is TGTGCCTGGGGCAGATACTACGAGCAGTACTTC. Translated: CAWGRYYEQYF.

The V gene is TRBV7-2, the J gene TRBJ1-2; tentatively, D is TRBD1 (5 bases). This CDR3 is built from 13 residues. Trimming took off 3 bases at V and 6 bases at J, with 11 bases between the two ends. In germline, CDR1 is SGHTA, CDR2 FQGNSA. The CDR3 bases are TGTGCCAGCAGCTTGATCGGGGGGAATGGCTACACCTTC. Its protein product is CASSLIGGNGYTF.

The chain links TRBV11-3 to TRBJ2-7; 9 positions match TRBD2. Per germline, CDR1 SGHNT and CDR2 YENEEA. V lost 5 bases, J lost 2 bases, and 10 bases stayed unmatched. The CDR3 has 16 residues. The CDR3 region is CASSRGGLAGTYEQYF. The CDR3 DNA reads TGTGCCAGCAGCCGTGGGGGTCTAGCGGGGACCTACGAGCAGTACTTC.

This clone was counted a few times. V and J are TRBV5-1 and TRBJ2-1; 10 bases align to TRBD2. The CDR3 is 13 residues long. Germline V gives CDR1 SGHRS, CDR2 YFSETQ. J lost 15 bases, V lost 4 bases, and 10 bases had no gene match. The CDR3 sequence: CASSQQSGLAPFF. As DNA, the CDR3 is TGCGCCAGCAGCCAGCAATCGGGACTAGCGCCGTTCTTC.

The gene calls are TRBV30 and TRBJ2-3; 8 nucleotides agree with TRBD1. With V trimmed by 2 bases and J by 4 bases, 5 bases remained unmatched. Germline loops: CDR1 GTSNPN, CDR2 SVGIG (reference sequence). The CDR3 has 14 amino acids. The CDR3: CAWSSGGEADTQYF. CDR3 bases: TGTGCCTGGAGTTCAGGGGGCGAGGCAGATACGCAGTATTTT.

The V call is TRBV19, the J call TRBJ1-5; D perhaps matches TRBD1 (6 bases). Looked up from germline, CDR1 is LNHDA and CDR2 is SQIVND (reference sequence). The V end was cut by 7 bases, the J end by 3 bases, with 16 bases between. CDR3 length: 15 amino acids. As DNA, the CDR3 is TGTGCCAGTACCAAAGGGACATTTTTCAATCAGCCCCAGCATTTT. Translation: CASTKGTFFNQPQHF.

The chain's CDR3 is CASSYGASGDTEAFF. The CDR3 coding sequence is TGTGCCAGCAGTTACGGGGCCTCTGGGGACACTGAAGCTTTCTTT. The J gene is TRBJ1-1, the V gene TRBV6-6; the D gene is possibly TRBD1 (5 bases). Looked up from germline, CDR1 is MNHNY and CDR2 is SVGAGI (reference sequence). This CDR3 region has 15 residues. V dropped 2 bases and J dropped 3 bases, with 13 bases sitting between them.

J is TRBJ1-1 and V is TRBV30; 8 positions agree with TRBD1. After removal of 4 bases from V and 5 bases from J, the junction contained 9 bases not matched to a gene. The CDR3 spans 14 residues. The germline gives CDR1 GTSNPN, CDR2 SVGIG (reference sequence). CDR3 in amino acids: CAWKRTGRQTEAFF. The CDR3 bases are TGTGCCTGGAAGAGGACAGGGAGGCAAACTGAAGCTTTCTTT.

The chain couples TRBV5-1 to TRBJ2-5; D possibly corresponds to TRBD2 (6 bases). The V gene's germline CDR1 is SGHRS and CDR2 YFSETQ. This CDR3 is 15 amino acids long. Trimming shortened V by 3 bases and J by 6 bases, and 18 bases separated the two germline ends. DNA of the CDR3: TGCGCCAGCAGCTCCGGGACCCGGCTAGCGAAGACCCAGTACTTC. Residues: CASSSGTRLAKTQYF.

This chain uses TRBV27 with TRBJ2-7, with D possibly being TRBD2 (5 bases). This CDR3 comprises 15 residues. V lost 5 bases and J 2 bases, leaving 16 bases between the germline ends. The germline V gene has CDR1 MNHEY and CDR2 SMNVEV (reference sequence). The CDR3: CASSPVSVSPYEQYF. DNA of the CDR3: TGTGCCAGCAGTCCGGTTAGCGTATCTCCCTACGAGCAGTACTTC.

The chain carries TRBV4-3 and TRBJ1-1, with D unresolved. V gave up 0 bases and J gave up 5 bases, with 10 bases separating them. CDR1 and CDR2 (germline): LGHNA, YSLEER. This CDR3 has 14 residues. The CDR3 loop reads CASSQDLQWTEAFF. CDR3 bases: TGCGCCAGCAGCCAAGATCTACAGTGGACTGAAGCTTTCTTT.

The chain links TRBV19 to TRBJ1-1, with D possibly TRBD1 on 6 matching bases. Trimming pared 3 bases from V and 3 bases from J, leaving 14 bases between. CDR1 and CDR2 (germline): LNHDA, SQIVND (reference sequence). CDR3 length: 15 residues. CDR3 sequence: CASSIPRGADTEAFF. The CDR3 DNA follows: TGTGCCAGTAGTATCCCGCGGGGGGCTGACACTGAAGCTTTCTTT.

The rearrangement joins TRBV7-2 to TRBJ2-7, with 8 bases lining up with TRBD1. With V trimmed by 5 bases and J by 4 bases, 7 bases remained unmatched. Germline-derived CDR1 and CDR2 are SGHTA and FQGNSA. CDR3 length: 14 residues. The CDR3 reads CASSVTGARYEQYF. The DNA of the CDR3 is TGTGCCAGCAGCGTGACAGGGGCCCGTTACGAGCAGTACTTC.

The chain joins TRBV29-1 to TRBJ2-3, with TRBD2 matching 9 bases. V dropped 6 bases and J dropped 3; count of bases not matched to a gene: 7. Germline loops: CDR1 SQVTM, CDR2 ANQGSEA. The length of the CDR3 is 14 residues. CDR3 sequence reads: CSVAGLARTDTQYF. CDR3 DNA: TGCAGCGTCGCTGGACTAGCGCGGACAGATACGCAGTATTTT.

The chain is built from TRBV11-2 and TRBJ2-1; tentative D call: TRBD2 (6 bases). The V gene lost 2 bases and the J gene lost 0 bases, with 8 bases spanning the gap. Germline CDR1 reads SGHAT; CDR2 reads FQNNGV. The CDR3 covers 15 residues. The CDR3 DNA reads TGTGCCAGCAGCTTAAGGGACTTCTCCTACAATGAGCAGTTCTTC. Translation: CASSLRDFSYNEQFF.

The J gene is TRBJ2-1, the V gene TRBV5-4; 11 positions agree with TRBD2. This CDR3 has 15 residues. The V segment lost 2 bases and the J segment 3 bases; nucleotides outside the gene matches: 1. The V gene's germline CDR1 is SGHNT and CDR2 YYREEE (reference sequence). The CDR3 DNA reads as TGTGCCAGCAGCTTTGGACTAGCGGGCTACAATGAGCAGTTCTTC. Amino acid sequence: CASSFGLAGYNEQFF.

This chain joins TRBV6-5 and TRBJ2-7, with 7 bases fitting TRBD1. This CDR3 is built from 15 residues. Trimming at V came to 6 bases and at J to 2 bases, leaving 10 bases not matched to a gene. Germline V gives CDR1 MNHEY, CDR2 SVGAGI. Here the CDR3 reads CASRNPDRVTYEQYF. For the CDR3, the DNA is TGTGCCAGCAGAAACCCCGACAGGGTCACCTACGAGCAGTACTTC.

V gene TRBV7-9 combines with J gene TRBJ2-1; D is unclear. This CDR3 has 15 residues. Germline V gene data show CDR1 as SEHNR and CDR2 as FQNEAQ (reference sequence). With 5 bases removed from V and 0 bases from J, the gap between germline ends came to 11 bases. DNA for the CDR3: TGTGCCAGCAGCCCCAGCGAGAGCTCCTACAATGAGCAGTTCTTC. Protein sequence: CASSPSESSYNEQFF.